This entry concerns a single T cell receptor (beta chain). The data were taken from a study of cytomegalovirus exposure and HLA in healthy donors. This CDR3 spans 14 amino acids. CDR1 is MNHEY, CDR2 SVGAGI, per germline. V gave up 7 bases and J gave up 4 bases; unmatched junction bases: 8. Data came from immunoSEQ multiplex PCR; TCRdb stores just in-frame clones and leaves some out. The data show approximately 98,000 clones, 70% to 85% seen once. The sequence came from a woman in her late teens or twenties in good health and CMV-seronegative. The specimen was PBMCs. This rearrangement joins TRBV6-5 to TRBJ1-1, with 8 bases lining up with TRBD1. The CDR3 nucleotides are TGTGCCAGCACCCTACAGGGGGGAAGCACTGAAGCTTTCTTT. Amino acid sequence: CASTLQGGSTEAFF.